Here is one TCR beta chain with its context. The antigen is unknown. The sample comes from a study of immune cell composition in non-small cell lung cancer. Study observations and caveats: It was not proven that tumour-reactive clones equal dominant tumour-associated clones.

Assay: immunoSEQ multiplex PCR; the TCRdb copy retains only in-frame clones and omits some. This table has approximately 13,000 clones, about 84% appearing once. Template was genomic DNA from frozen, unsorted single-cell suspensions. The source is a human donor with non-small cell lung cancer. Sequencing was carried out using lung tumor tissue.

The CDR3 DNA follows: TGTGCCAGCAGCTTTTTAGGGGGCGCTCAGTACTTC. It specifies CASSFLGGAQYF. The V and J genes are TRBV7-9 and TRBJ2-7, with TRBD1 matching 7 bases. This CDR3 region has 12 residues. Germline V lookup: CDR1 SEHNR, CDR2 FQNEAQ (reference sequence). With V trimmed by 3 bases and J by 10 bases, 6 bases remained unmatched.